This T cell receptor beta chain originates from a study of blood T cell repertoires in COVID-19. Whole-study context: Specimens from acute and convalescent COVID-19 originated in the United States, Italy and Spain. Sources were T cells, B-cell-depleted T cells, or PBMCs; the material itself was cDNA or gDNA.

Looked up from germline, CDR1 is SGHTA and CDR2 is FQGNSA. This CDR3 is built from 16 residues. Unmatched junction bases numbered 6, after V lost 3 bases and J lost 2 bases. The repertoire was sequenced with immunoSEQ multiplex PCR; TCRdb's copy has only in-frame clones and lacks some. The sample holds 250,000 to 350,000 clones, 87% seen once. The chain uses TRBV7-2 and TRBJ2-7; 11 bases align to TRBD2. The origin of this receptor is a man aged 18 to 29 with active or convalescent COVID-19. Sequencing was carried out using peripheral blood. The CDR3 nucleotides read TGTGCCAGCAGCTTTATTAGCGGGGGGGCACCCTACGAGCAGTACTTC. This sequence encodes CASSFISGGAPYEQYF.